These 16 T cell receptor beta chains were sequenced from one sample in a study of blood T cell repertoires in COVID-19. Sequenced by immunoSEQ multiplex PCR; TCRdb stores in-frame clones only, minus some. In the table there are about 430,000 clones, roughly 89% of which are singletons. Sequencing input: peripheral blood. The receptors come from a man younger than 35 with COVID-19, enrolled during active disease.

The genes are TRBV29-1 and TRBJ2-1; the match to TRBD1 covers 12 bases. This CDR3 is built from 14 residues. Germline V lookup: CDR1 SQVTM, CDR2 ANQGSEA. After removal of 4 bases from V and 12 bases from J, the junction contained 10 bases not matched to a gene. CDR3 amino acids: CSVVGQGASGGQFF. CDR3 in DNA: TGCAGCGTTGTGGGACAGGGGGCCTCTGGTGGGCAGTTCTTC.

The gene calls are TRBV9 and TRBJ1-5, with 8 bases fitting TRBD1. There are 15 residues in the CDR3. Germline V gene data show CDR1 as SGDLS and CDR2 as YYNGEE. J was trimmed by 2 bases and V by 4 bases; bases with no gene match: 5. Here the CDR3 DNA reads TGTGCCAGCAGCCCCGACAGGGGAGGCAATCAGCCCCAGCATTTT. This codes for CASSPDRGGNQPQHF.

The V gene is TRBV6-5, the J gene TRBJ2-5; the match to TRBD2 covers 8 bases. V shed 0 bases, J shed 5 bases, and the junction held 2 bases outside the gene matches. Germline V gene sequence: CDR1 MNHEY, CDR2 SVGAGI. This CDR3 comprises 14 residues. CDR3 nucleotides: TGTGCCAGCAGTTACTCGGCGGGAGGCGAGACCCAGTACTTC. Its translation is CASSYSAGGETQYF.

The chain links TRBV2 to TRBJ2-3; possible D gene TRBD2, 5 bases. The germline V gene has CDR1 SNHLY and CDR2 FYNNEI. V shed 8 bases and J shed 2 bases, with 17 bases lying between them. There are 15 residues in the CDR3. The DNA for the CDR3 is TGTGCCAGCCTCATAGAGGGCCTATTCACAGATACGCAGTATTTT. Translating it yields CASLIEGLFTDTQYF.

This chain connects TRBV18 to TRBJ1-5; maybe TRBD1 (6 bases). The CDR3 is 13 residues long. CDR1 is KGHSH and CDR2 is LQKENI in the germline V gene. V lost 4 bases and J lost 6, with 10 bases in between. The CDR3 DNA follows: TGTGCCAGCTCACTCGACAGGTCTCAGCCCCAGCATTTT. This sequence encodes CASSLDRSQPQHF.

The chain combines TRBV5-1 with TRBJ2-5; 8 nucleotides align to TRBD1. CDR1 is SGHRS and CDR2 is YFSETQ in the germline V gene. Germline trimming cut 7 bases from V and 1 base from J; bases unmatched to any gene: 9. The CDR3 spans 15 residues. The CDR3 region is CASALGTGGQETQYF. CDR3 nucleotide sequence: TGCGCCAGCGCTTTGGGCACAGGGGGCCAAGAGACCCAGTACTTC.

The DNA of the CDR3 is TGTGCCAGCAGCCCGGGACTAGGGAACGGGGAGCAGTACTTC. Translating gives CASSPGLGNGEQYF. V gene TRBV5-6 combines with J gene TRBJ2-7; TRBD2 aligns across 8 bases. V gave up 4 bases and J gave up 7 bases; unmatched junction bases: 10. The CDR3 spans 14 residues. CDR1 and CDR2 (germline): SGHDT, YYEEEE.

The V call is TRBV5-4, the J call TRBJ1-2; 7 bases fit TRBD1. Germline CDR1 reads SGHNT; CDR2 reads YYREEE (reference sequence). J lost 8 bases, V lost 4 bases, and 8 bases had no gene match. The CDR3 is made up of 13 amino acids. CDR3 protein: CASSADRVAGYTF. The CDR3 DNA reads TGTGCCAGCAGCGCAGACAGGGTAGCCGGCTACACCTTC.

This CDR3 is CSARFLDEQYF. CDR3 coding DNA: TGCAGTGCTAGATTTCTCGACGAGCAGTACTTC. The V gene is TRBV20-1, the J gene TRBJ2-7; D call uncertain. V dropped 2 bases and J dropped 5 bases, with 7 bases sitting between them. CDR1 and CDR2 (germline): DFQATT, SNEGSKA (reference sequence). The CDR3 is 11 amino acids.

The rearrangement links TRBV6-1 to TRBJ2-5; D perhaps matches TRBD2 (6 bases). CDR1 and CDR2 (germline): MNHNS, SASEGT. The CDR3 totals 15 residues. The V gene lost 1 base and the J gene lost 5 bases, with 14 bases spanning the gap. The CDR3 region has the DNA TGTGCCAGCAGTGAAGGGGGGGATGGGATGGAGACCCAGTACTTC. Its protein is CASSEGGDGMETQYF.

The V and J genes are TRBV6-5 and TRBJ1-2, with D perhaps matching TRBD1 (5 bases). Germline lookup yields CDR1 MNHEY and CDR2 SVGAGI. V was clipped by 4 bases and J by 3 bases, with 9 bases between them. CDR3 length: 13 amino acids. CDR3 nucleotides: TGTGCCAGCAGTTCAGGGTTGTACTATGGCTACACCTTC. Residues: CASSSGLYYGYTF.

The J gene is TRBJ2-7, the V gene TRBV3-1 (or the pseudogene TRBV3-2), with no clear D. Between the trimmed V and J ends, which lost 4 bases and 3 bases, there was a span of 10 bases. The length of the CDR3 is 13 residues. The germline V gene encodes CDR1 LGHDT and CDR2 YNNKEL (reference sequence). CDR3 DNA sequence: TGTGCCAGCAGCCGTCAACAGAGCTACGAGCAGTACTTC. Translated, it gives CASSRQQSYEQYF.

V and J are TRBV12-5 and TRBJ1-6, with D hard to call. This CDR3 spans 12 amino acids. V lost 9 bases and J 7 bases, leaving 10 bases between the germline ends. In germline, CDR1 is LGHNT, CDR2 FRNRAP. The CDR3 is CASGTGNSPLHF. The CDR3 coding sequence is TGTGCTAGCGGAACCGGGAATTCACCCCTCCACTTT. Full variable domain (outside the CDR3, taken from reference TRBV12-5 and TRBJ1-6): DARVTQTPRHKVTEMGQEVTMRCQPILGHNTVFWYRQTMMQGLELLAYFRNRAPLDDSGMPKDRFSAEMPDATLATLKIQPSEPRDSAVYFCASGTGNSPLHFGNGTRLTVT.

V gene TRBV5-1 combines with J gene TRBJ2-1, with 11 bases matching TRBD2. The V and J ends lost 4 bases and 7 bases, in that order; junction bases with no gene match: 16. There are 18 residues in the CDR3. Germline CDR1 SGHRS, CDR2 YFSETQ. The CDR3 protein is CASSQEAAGTSGQNEQFF. Written as DNA, the CDR3 is TGCGCCAGCAGCCAAGAGGCTGCCGGGACTAGCGGACAGAATGAGCAGTTCTTC. Based on the CDR3 plus reference TRBV5-1 and TRBJ2-1, the full variable domain is KAGVTQTPRYLIKTRGQQVTLSCSPISGHRSVSWYQQTPGQGLQFLFEYFSETQRNKGNFPGRFSGRQFSNSRSEMNVSTLELGDSALYLCASSQEAAGTSGQNEQFFGPGTRLTVL.

The genes are TRBV24-1 and TRBJ2-1; 7 bases agree with TRBD1. CDR1 KGHDR and CDR2 SFDVKD come from the germline V gene. Losses at the gene ends were 6 bases for V and 1 base for J; bases not matched to a gene: 5. The CDR3 sequence is 15 residues long. The CDR3 reads CATSPRGKSYNEQFF. As DNA, the CDR3 is TGTGCCACCAGTCCCAGGGGGAAATCCTACAATGAGCAGTTCTTC.

A note on this clone: Other DNA sequences in this specimen translate into the identical CDR3. This chain joins TRBV18 and TRBJ2-7, with D perhaps matching TRBD1 (5 bases). The V end lost 2 bases, the J end lost 3 bases, and 8 bases lay between the germline ends. The CDR3 extends over 13 amino acids. The germline CDR1 and CDR2 sequences are KGHSH and LQKENI. The chain's CDR3 is CASSPGDSYEQYF. As DNA, the CDR3 is TGTGCCAGCTCACCAGGTGACAGCTACGAGCAGTACTTC.